This entry describes one T cell receptor beta chain. This sample stems from a study of cytotoxic CD8 clonotypes in ibrutinib-treated CLL. Study-level information: Enrolment comprised around 11 relapsed/refractory and more than 14 treatment-naive patients; roughly 17 were IGHV unmutated. Following a median roughly 12 months of treatment, with a range of 6 to 36, response samples were taken. Each sample contained, on average, about 250,000 productive templates and tens of thousands of productive rearrangements.

This CDR3 has 15 amino acids. Germline CDR1 and CDR2: SNHLY and FYNNEI. The junction had 10 bases not matched to a gene; V was cut back by 6 bases and J by 4 bases. Only in-frame clones appear in the TCRdb table, and some are missing; sequencing was by immunoSEQ multiplex PCR. The sample carries some 160,000 clones, roughly 77% recorded once. The sample in question was PBMCs, obtained after 12 months of ibrutinib treatment. This rearrangement joins TRBV2 to TRBJ2-7; 9 bases fit TRBD1. The receptor's source is a human donor with chronic lymphocytic leukemia. In nucleotides, the CDR3 is TGTGCCAGCAGGAGAGGGGACAGGGACCAATACGAGCAGTACTTC. The encoded protein is CASRRGDRDQYEQYF.